These 14 T cell receptor beta chains were all obtained from the same sample, sequenced in a study of blood T cell repertoires in COVID-19. The method was immunoSEQ multiplex PCR; TCRdb's version includes in-frame clones alone and lacks a portion of them. The sample carries more than 300,000 clones, 89% recorded once. The sample comprised peripheral blood. The receptor set was obtained from a man between 18 and 29 years old who had recovered from COVID-19.

The V call is TRBV27, the J call TRBJ2-1; D is unclear. The V gene lost 6 bases and the J gene lost 6 bases, with 6 bases spanning the gap. Germline CDR1 MNHEY, CDR2 SMNVEV (reference sequence). The CDR3 covers 11 residues. The CDR3 protein is CASSRGNEQFF. As DNA, the CDR3 is TGTGCCAGCAGCCGAGGCAATGAGCAGTTCTTC.

The chain combines TRBV18 with TRBJ2-2; D is perhaps TRBD1 (5 bases). Germline lookup yields CDR1 KGHSH and CDR2 LQKENI. The CDR3 is 15 residues long. V lost 3 bases to trimming and J lost 0 bases, with 8 bases between them. CDR3 sequence: CASSPRQTNTGELFF. The CDR3 bases are TGTGCCAGCTCACCGCGACAGACGAACACCGGGGAGCTGTTTTTT.

This chain links TRBV12-3 or TRBV12-4 with TRBJ2-7; 9 bases fit TRBD1. The CDR3 has 13 residues. Trimming took 10 bases from V and 0 from J; bases not matched to a gene: 4. CDR3 in DNA: TGTGCCATCGACAGGGGGAGCTCCTACGAGCAGTACTTC. The encoded protein is CAIDRGSSYEQYF.

This clone was observed a handful of times. This chain connects TRBV5-1 to TRBJ2-2, with 8 bases identical to TRBD1. With V trimmed by 2 bases and J by 5 bases, 14 bases remained unmatched. CDR3 length equals 18 residues. Germline V CDR1 and CDR2: SGHRS, YFSETQ. Here the CDR3 reads CASSFARSGQGWTGELFF. CDR3 nucleotide sequence: TGCGCCAGCAGCTTTGCGAGGTCCGGACAGGGATGGACCGGGGAGCTGTTTTTT.

The chain couples TRBV7-8 to TRBJ2-1, with 7 positions matching TRBD2. The CDR3 runs to 14 residues. The ends lost 5 bases at V and 5 bases at J; junction bases unmatched: 6. Germline values: CDR1 SGHVS, CDR2 FQNEAQ. CDR3 sequence reads: CASSPGTIHNEQFF. The CDR3 DNA reads TGTGCCAGCAGCCCCGGGACTATACACAATGAGCAGTTCTTC. The full variable domain, completed using reference TRBV7-8 and TRBJ2-1, is GAGVSQSPRYKVAKRGQDVALRCDPISGHVSLFWYQQALGQGPEFLTYFQNEAQLDKSGLPSDRFFAERPEGSVSTLKIQRTQQEDSAVYLCASSPGTIHNEQFFGPGTRLTVL.

This chain links TRBV2 with TRBJ2-7, with D uncertain. Trimming took off 1 base at V and 6 bases at J, with 16 bases between the two ends. The CDR3 is 15 amino acids. Per the germline V gene, CDR1 is SNHLY and CDR2 is FYNNEI. The CDR3 region is CASSEDRTLSGEQYF. CDR3 DNA: TGTGCCAGCAGTGAAGACCGAACGCTTTCAGGCGAGCAGTACTTC.

The chain recombines TRBV20-1 with TRBJ2-3; D may be TRBD2 (6 bases). V was cut by 3 bases and J by 0 bases, with 10 bases left in between. The CDR3 spans 14 residues. Germline V gives CDR1 DFQATT, CDR2 SNEGSKA (reference sequence). CDR3 residues: CSASGGASTDTQYF. CDR3 bases: TGCAGTGCTAGTGGCGGGGCTAGCACAGATACGCAGTATTTT.

The V gene is TRBV3-1 (or the pseudogene TRBV3-2), the J gene TRBJ1-5; D might be TRBD1 (5 bases). The CDR3 sequence is 16 residues long. V gave up 0 bases and J gave up 5 bases, with 14 bases separating them. Germline loops: CDR1 LGHDT, CDR2 YNNKEL (reference sequence). CDR3 amino acids: CASSQDRQPPHQPQHF. The DNA of the CDR3 is TGTGCCAGCAGCCAAGATCGACAGCCGCCCCATCAGCCCCAGCATTTT.

This clone came up once. The chain links TRBV12-3 or TRBV12-4 to TRBJ2-2; no firm D call. The CDR3 is 13 residues long. Trimming shortened V by 5 bases and J by 1 base, and 5 bases separated the two germline ends. The CDR3 DNA is TGTGCCAGCAGTCCAGGGAACACCGGGGAGCTGTTTTTT. This gives the protein CASSPGNTGELFF.

The chain has TRBV9 and TRBJ2-5, with D possibly matching TRBD2 (5 bases). Trimming cost V 3 bases and J 4 bases, with 13 bases left between them. Per germline, CDR1 SGDLS and CDR2 YYNGEE. CDR3 length: 14 residues. This CDR3 is CASSGGGPRETQYF. Written as DNA, the CDR3 is TGTGCCAGCAGCGGTGGCGGGCCCCGAGAGACCCAGTACTTC.

The rearrangement joins TRBV6-5 to TRBJ2-2; 7 positions agree with TRBD2. Looked up from germline, CDR1 is MNHEY and CDR2 is SVGAGI. The CDR3 consists of 16 residues. The J segment lost 0 bases and the V segment lost 4 bases, leaving 5 bases of the junction unmatched. CDR3 sequence: CASSSLAVTNTGELFF. In DNA form, the CDR3 reads TGTGCCAGCAGTTCTCTAGCGGTAACGAACACCGGGGAGCTGTTTTTT.

This clone was seen once. V gene TRBV6-2 or TRBV6-3 combines with J gene TRBJ1-4; D might be TRBD1 (5 bases). Per germline, CDR1 MNHEY and CDR2 SVGEGT. This CDR3 spans 16 amino acids. V lost 2 bases and J 4 bases, leaving 14 bases between the germline ends. This CDR3 reads CASSYATGEYNEKLFF. The DNA for the CDR3 is TGTGCCAGCAGTTACGCCACGGGGGAGTATAATGAAAAACTGTTTTTT.

This chain links TRBV9 with TRBJ2-7; D might be TRBD2 (5 bases). The V and J ends lost 4 bases and 6 bases respectively, with 17 bases between them. Looked up from germline, CDR1 is SGDLS and CDR2 is YYNGEE. This CDR3 region has 14 residues. The DNA of the CDR3 is TGTGCCAGCAGCCCGGGGTACCTTTCTTCCGAGCAGTACTTC. As protein: CASSPGYLSSEQYF.

The chain recombines TRBV24-1 with TRBJ2-2; TRBD1 is a possible D gene (5 bases). Germline V CDR1 and CDR2: KGHDR, SFDVKD. Deletions cut 5 bases from V and 0 bases from J, with 6 bases between. This CDR3 is 14 amino acids long. The CDR3 DNA sequence: TGTGCCACCAGTGGGACATCGAACACCGGGGAGCTGTTTTTT. Translation: CATSGTSNTGELFF.